The clone carrying this T cell receptor (beta chain) was picked up one time. Its antigen is as yet unknown. Additional DNA sequences in this sample encode the identical CDR3. The data originate from a study of T cell responses to AZD1222 COVID-19 vaccine. General study findings and limits: Nearly half of spike-specific TCRs reportedly target unmutated variant regions.

Sequencing was performed with immunoSEQ multiplex PCR; in TCRdb, only in-frame clones are kept and a portion is missing. The sample yields under 130,000 clones, roughly 90% seen once. The V gene lost 3 bases and the J gene lost 1 base, with 3 bases spanning the gap. This CDR3 has 12 residues. Germline V lookup: CDR1 LNHDA, CDR2 SQIVND (reference sequence). Sequencing was performed on peripheral blood, taken on day 0 of AZD1222 vaccination. The chain joins TRBV19 to TRBJ1-1; no clear D. The clonotype originates from an adult in good health. The CDR3 DNA reads TGTGCCAGTAGTATTGGGAACACTGAAGCTTTCTTT. Amino acids: CASSIGNTEAFF.